Following are 27 T cell receptor beta chains from one sample sequenced in a study of T cell clones after liver transplantation. Some clones are missing from TCRdb's copy, which holds only in-frame ones; the method was immunoSEQ multiplex PCR. The data hold tens of thousands of clones, with around 70% observed a single time. The sequences come from CD4+ T cells from blood, collected at the roughly 15-month timepoint. These receptors came from a human patient who received a liver transplant. Some of the T cells may derive from the graft donor.

This chain's CDR3 is CATSRPTSGYNEQFF. CDR3 nucleotides: TGTGCCACCAGCAGGCCGACTAGCGGTTACAATGAGCAGTTCTTC. The chain recombines TRBV15 with TRBJ2-1, with 9 bases aligning to TRBD2. This CDR3 has 15 residues. Germline-derived CDR1 and CDR2 are LNHNV and YYDKDF (reference sequence). The V gene end was trimmed by 3 bases and the J gene end by 4 bases; junction bases not matched to a gene: 4. Variable domain in full (rest from reference TRBV15 and TRBJ2-1): DAMVIQNPRYQVTQFGKPVTLSCSQTLNHNVMYWYQQKSSQAPKLLFHYYDKDFNNEADTPDNFQSRRPNTSFCFLDIRSPGLGDTAMYLCATSRPTSGYNEQFFGPGTRLTVL.

The chain employs TRBV7-2 and TRBJ2-1; D ambiguous. Germline CDR1 is SGHTA and CDR2 is FQGNSA. Trimming stripped 4 bases from V and 6 bases from J, with 7 bases between. The CDR3 sequence is 12 residues long. The CDR3 coding sequence is TGTGCCAGCAGCTCCGTGTCCAATGAGCAGTTCTTC. This sequence encodes CASSSVSNEQFF.

This clone was seen more than once but under ten times. The chain employs TRBV29-1 and TRBJ1-1; tentatively, D is TRBD1 (6 bases). The V gene's germline CDR1 is SQVTM and CDR2 ANQGSEA. Deletions cut 3 bases from V and 4 bases from J, with 24 bases between. This CDR3 contains 17 residues. The CDR3 sequence is CSVEIGKGGATITEAFF. The CDR3 DNA reads as TGCAGCGTTGAGATAGGCAAGGGGGGCGCGACAATCACTGAAGCTTTCTTT.

V usage is TRBV7-8 and J usage is TRBJ2-4, with no clear D. In germline, CDR1 is SGHVS, CDR2 FQNEAQ. The CDR3 is made up of 13 amino acids. Trimming removed 1 base from V and 6 bases from J, with 7 bases in between. The CDR3 DNA is TGTGCCAGCAGCTTAGGGCCCGGAAACATTCAGTACTTC. Residues: CASSLGPGNIQYF.

The V gene is TRBV5-1, the J gene TRBJ2-2; D unresolved. This CDR3 is 14 amino acids long. Trimming took 4 bases from V and 3 from J, leaving 10 bases between them. The germline CDR1 and CDR2 sequences are SGHRS and YFSETQ. The CDR3 nucleotides read TGCGCCAGCAGCAGGTCTGAATACACCGGGGAGCTGTTTTTT. Protein sequence: CASSRSEYTGELFF. Drawing the rest from reference TRBV5-1 and TRBJ2-2, the complete variable domain is KAGVTQTPRYLIKTRGQQVTLSCSPISGHRSVSWYQQTPGQGLQFLFEYFSETQRNKGNFPGRFSGRQFSNSRSEMNVSTLELGDSALYLCASSRSEYTGELFFGEGSRLTVL.

This clone was counted a single time. The chain is built from TRBV6-5 and TRBJ1-2, with D unresolved. The CDR3 totals 15 residues. Deletions cut 0 bases from V and 5 bases from J, with 13 bases between. Germline CDR1 reads MNHEY; CDR2 reads SVGAGI. This CDR3 reads CASSYSQTPEYGYTF. The DNA of the CDR3 is TGTGCCAGCAGTTACTCCCAGACCCCGGAGTATGGCTACACCTTC.

The DNA for the CDR3 is TGTGCCAGCCAGGGTTACAATGAGCAGTTCTTC. It codes for CASQGYNEQFF. V is TRBV2 and J is TRBJ2-1, with TRBD1 as a possible D gene (5 bases). Trimming shortened V by 8 bases and J by 4 bases, and 6 bases separated the two germline ends. The CDR3 length is 11 residues. Germline V gene sequence: CDR1 SNHLY, CDR2 FYNNEI.

The rearrangement uses TRBV6-1 and TRBJ1-5, with a weak D call TRBD1 (5 bases). Germline-derived CDR1 and CDR2 are MNHNS and SASEGT. The CDR3 has 17 amino acids. V lost 0 bases, J lost 0 bases, and 12 bases lay in between. The DNA for the CDR3 is TGTGCCAGCAGTGAAGCTGGTGGCAGGGATAGCAATCAGCCCCAGCATTTT. It codes for CASSEAGGRDSNQPQHF.

V gene TRBV6-5 combines with J gene TRBJ1-2; TRBD1 matches at 8 bases. The CDR3 extends over 15 amino acids. The trim removed 6 bases at V and 4 bases at J, leaving 10 bases unmatched. The germline V gene has CDR1 MNHEY and CDR2 SVGAGI. CDR3 nucleotides: TGTGCCAGCAGACTACTCAGGGGGCGAAGCTATGGCTACACCTTC. Its translation: CASRLLRGRSYGYTF.

The rearrangement uses TRBV6-5 and TRBJ1-4; D is undetermined. The germline V and J ends were trimmed by 8 bases and 7 bases, with 11 bases remaining between them. Germline V CDR1 and CDR2: MNHEY, SVGAGI. The CDR3 extends over 12 amino acids. As DNA, the CDR3 is TGTGCCAGCGGCAGAATAGCTGAAAAACTGTTTTTT. Protein: CASGRIAEKLFF.

This clone was observed a handful of times. V gene TRBV29-1 combines with J gene TRBJ2-7; D may correspond to TRBD1 or TRBD2 (6 bases each). Per the germline V gene, CDR1 is SQVTM and CDR2 is ANQGSEA. The germline V and J ends were trimmed by 5 bases and 5 bases, with 10 bases remaining between them. The CDR3 runs to 11 residues. The CDR3 loop is CSVRGHNEQYF. CDR3 nucleotide sequence: TGCAGCGTTCGGGGGCACAACGAGCAGTACTTC.

This chain links TRBV15 with TRBJ2-3; 11 bases align to TRBD2. Germline CDR1 LNHNV, CDR2 YYDKDF (reference sequence). This CDR3 region has 16 residues. Trimming removed 0 bases from V and 5 bases from J; junction bases left unmatched: 4. As DNA, the CDR3 is TGTGCCACCAGCAGAGATCATAGCGGGGGGGAAGATACGCAGTATTTT. It is translated as CATSRDHSGGEDTQYF.

The chain has TRBV15 and TRBJ2-7; D remains unclear. The CDR3 runs 13 residues. Looked up from germline, CDR1 is LNHNV and CDR2 is YYDKDF (reference sequence). Trimming took 6 bases from V and 1 from J, leaving 10 bases between them. The CDR3 nucleotides are TGTGCCACCAGTCTTCTTAAATCCTACGAGCAGTACTTC. Its translation is CATSLLKSYEQYF.

CDR3 sequence (DNA): TGTGCCAGCAGTTCAGGACAGTCAGGGAACACTGAAGCTTTCTTT. As protein: CASSSGQSGNTEAFF. The chain employs TRBV6-5 and TRBJ1-1, with D perhaps TRBD1 (6 bases). Germline assignment: CDR1 MNHEY and CDR2 SVGAGI. CDR3 length: 15 residues. With 4 bases removed from V and 1 base from J, the gap between germline ends came to 13 bases.

The CDR3 DNA is TGTGCCAGCAGCTTAGGCGACAGCTTCACAGATACGCAGTATTTT. Protein: CASSLGDSFTDTQYF. V gene TRBV7-9 combines with J gene TRBJ2-3, with TRBD1 as a possible D gene (5 bases). The CDR3 runs 15 residues. The germline V and J ends were trimmed by 1 base and 2 bases, with 10 bases remaining between them. Looked up from germline, CDR1 is SEHNR and CDR2 is FQNEAQ (reference sequence). Full variable domain (outside the CDR3, taken from reference TRBV7-9 and TRBJ2-3): DTGVSQNPRHKITKRGQNVTFRCDPISEHNRLYWYRQTLGQGPEFLTYFQNEAQLEKSRLLSDRFSAERPKGSFSTLEIQRTEQGDSAMYLCASSLGDSFTDTQYFGPGTRLTVL.

V gene TRBV27 combines with J gene TRBJ2-7; the D gene is possibly TRBD2 (5 bases). CDR3 length: 15 residues. The germline V gene has CDR1 MNHEY and CDR2 SMNVEV (reference sequence). V shed 7 bases and J shed 4 bases, with 20 bases lying between them. CDR3 bases: TGTGCCAGCACGACCGGGAATCGGTCGGATTACGAGCAGTACGTC. Protein product: CASTTGNRSDYEQYV.

By frequency in the sample, this clone is medium-sized. This chain joins TRBV9 and TRBJ1-6; the D is unclear. Looked up from germline, CDR1 is SGDLS and CDR2 is YYNGEE. This CDR3 region has 13 residues. The ends were cut back, 4 bases at V and 8 bases at J, with 10 bases in the middle. As DNA, the CDR3 is TGTGCCAGCAGCCCGAGTTTGGATTCACCCCTCCACTTT. Translated: CASSPSLDSPLHF.

The V gene is TRBV10-3, the J gene TRBJ1-1; 9 bases line up with TRBD1. This CDR3 contains 14 residues. Looked up from germline, CDR1 is ENHRY and CDR2 is SYGVKD. V gave up 10 bases and J gave up 2 bases; unmatched junction bases: 8. The CDR3 loop reads CATRTGEGNTEAFF. The CDR3 nucleotides read TGTGCCACCCGGACAGGGGAGGGAAACACTGAAGCTTTCTTT.

This clone was seen a handful of times. The same CDR3 is also encoded by other DNA sequences in this sample. The chain links TRBV28 to TRBJ1-1, with D maybe TRBD1 (5 bases). This CDR3 region has 11 residues. V lost 6 bases and J lost 6, with 8 bases in between. CDR1 and CDR2 from the germline V gene are MDHEN and SYDVKM. CDR3 amino acids: CASRGRPEAFF. In DNA form, the CDR3 reads TGTGCCAGCAGGGGGCGGCCTGAAGCTTTCTTT.

In the case of this clone: The sample holds other DNA sequences that translate to the same CDR3. The rearrangement joins TRBV6-6 to TRBJ1-5; D might be TRBD1 (6 bases). V lost 6 bases and J 5 bases, leaving 11 bases between the germline ends. Germline V lookup: CDR1 MNHNY, CDR2 SVGAGI (reference sequence). The CDR3 is 13 amino acids. CDR3 loop: CASSSEGDQPQHF. The CDR3 nucleotides are TGTGCCAGCAGCTCAGAGGGGGATCAGCCCCAGCATTTT.

This clone was detected a few times. This rearrangement joins TRBV6-1 to TRBJ2-3; D is unclear. This CDR3 spans 13 amino acids. V lost 6 bases to trimming and J lost 6 bases, with 13 bases between them. CDR1 and CDR2 (germline): MNHNS, SASEGT. CDR3 nucleotides: TGTGCCAGCAGCCTTGCGTTTCTGGATACGCAGTATTTT. Its translation: CASSLAFLDTQYF.

This chain links TRBV2 with TRBJ1-5; D ambiguous. V shed 4 bases and J shed 0 bases, with 7 bases lying between them. CDR3 length: 14 amino acids. Per the germline V gene, CDR1 is SNHLY and CDR2 is FYNNEI. The CDR3 sequence is CASSASNSNQPQHF. The CDR3 DNA is TGTGCCAGCAGTGCATCTAATAGCAATCAGCCCCAGCATTTT.

V is TRBV5-1 and J is TRBJ1-1, with TRBD1 as a possible D gene (6 bases). Trimming removed 0 bases from V and 3 bases from J, with 12 bases in between. This CDR3 has 15 residues. In germline, CDR1 is SGHRS, CDR2 YFSETQ. DNA of the CDR3: TGCGCCAGCAGCTTGGGATGGACAGACTACACTGAAGCTTTCTTT. It encodes CASSLGWTDYTEAFF.

The chain combines TRBV30 with TRBJ1-5; 7 nucleotides align to TRBD1. V was clipped by 1 base and J by 6 bases; unmatched bases: 6. CDR1 GTSNPN and CDR2 SVGIG come from the germline V gene (reference sequence). This CDR3 is 14 amino acids long. The CDR3 is CAWSGGGAVQPQHF. CDR3 DNA: TGTGCCTGGAGTGGAGGGGGCGCGGTTCAGCCCCAGCATTTT. Full variable domain (outside the CDR3, taken from reference TRBV30 and TRBJ1-5): SQTIHQWPATLVQPVGSPLSLECTVEGTSNPNLYWYRQAAGRGLQLLFYSVGIGQISSEVPQNLSASRPQDRQFILSSKKLLLSDSGFYLCAWSGGGAVQPQHFGDGTRLSIL.

V is TRBV14 and J is TRBJ2-7, with TRBD1 matching over 8 bases. CDR1 is SGHDN and CDR2 is FVKESK in the germline V gene. CDR3 length: 16 residues. The V and J ends lost 4 bases and 3 bases, in that order; junction bases with no gene match: 11. CDR3 DNA sequence: TGTGCCAGCAGCCCTGTTGCCGGACAGGGTTTCTACGAGCAGTACTTC. It translates to CASSPVAGQGFYEQYF.

The V gene is TRBV7-2, the J gene TRBJ1-2, with TRBD1 matching 8 bases. This CDR3 spans 15 amino acids. The ends lost 3 bases at V and 3 bases at J; junction bases unmatched: 6. Germline V CDR1 and CDR2: SGHTA, FQGNSA. The CDR3 sequence: CASSFTTGGDYGYTF. CDR3 coding DNA: TGTGCCAGCAGCTTCACAACAGGGGGGGACTATGGCTACACCTTC.

This chain uses TRBV6-6 with TRBJ2-7, with D hard to call. This CDR3 region has 13 residues. Germline V gene data show CDR1 as MNHNY and CDR2 as SVGAGI (reference sequence). V was pared by 0 bases and J by 4 bases, with 7 bases between. This CDR3 is CASSYSMQYEQYV. The CDR3 DNA is TGTGCCAGCAGTTACTCGATGCAATACGAGCAGTACGTC.